The next 22 T cell receptor beta chains were all read from a single sample in a study of shared clonotypes between healthy human individuals (dated by TCRdb to about 2020). The library was made by the immunoSEQ multiplex PCR assay. The clones in this table, taken by TCRdb from immuneACCESS, are in-frame only. Not every clone is retained; where verified, under half of the shortfall comes from an unresolved V gene, and the cause of the rest is unknown. A total of 2 million to 2.5 million clones appear in this sample, 85% to 95% of them only once. 0.35% to 0.5% of the sample comes from the top ten. The sequencing sample was made of naive CD4+ T cells from PBMCs. What this sample's cell subset or site label stands for: CD45RA+ positively selected. The receptor set was obtained from a man aged 18-30 years in good health. Some clones in this sample may be carry-over from other donors' samples.

The genes are TRBV6-6 and TRBJ2-1; 11 nucleotides align to TRBD2. This CDR3 is 15 amino acids long. V was pared by 7 bases and J by 5 bases, with 7 bases of the junction left unmatched. CDR1 and CDR2 from the germline V gene are MNHNY and SVGAGI (reference sequence). The CDR3 DNA follows: TGTGCCAGCACGGAAAGACTAGCGGGAAACAATGAGCAGTTCTTC. Translated: CASTERLAGNNEQFF.

In regard to this clone: Other DNA sequences of this sample code for an identical CDR3. The chain couples TRBV18 to TRBJ1-4; D is unresolved. Germline assignment: CDR1 KGHSH and CDR2 LQKENI. Between the trimmed V and J ends, which lost 1 base and 8 bases, there was a span of 11 bases. The length of the CDR3 is 14 residues. CDR3 loop: CASSPQGLGEKLFF. The DNA for the CDR3 is TGTGCCAGCTCACCACAGGGCCTGGGCGAAAAACTGTTTTTT.

The chain recombines TRBV19 with TRBJ1-5; weak D call: TRBD1 (5 bases). Deletions cut 6 bases from V and 0 bases from J, with 12 bases between. Germline lookup yields CDR1 LNHDA and CDR2 SQIVND (reference sequence). The CDR3 length is 15 residues. The CDR3 bases are TGTGCCAGTAGGGGGGGATCTAATAGCAATCAGCCCCAGCATTTT. Its translation is CASRGGSNSNQPQHF. The full variable domain, its missing parts supplied by reference TRBV19 and TRBJ1-5, is DGGITQSPKYLFRKEGQNVTLSCEQNLNHDAMYWYRQDPGQGLRLIYYSQIVNDFQKGDIAEGYSVSREKKESFPLTVTSAQKNPTAFYLCASRGGSNSNQPQHFGDGTRLSIL.

This clone was picked up one time. V and J are TRBV6-1 and TRBJ2-1; no clear D. V dropped 3 bases and J dropped 12 bases, with 9 bases sitting between them. The CDR3 runs to 11 residues. In germline, CDR1 is MNHNS, CDR2 SASEGT. The CDR3 nucleotides read TGTGCCAGCAGTGACCTGTACTGGCAGTTCTTC. Its protein is CASSDLYWQFF.

The chain joins TRBV28 to TRBJ1-2; D might be TRBD1 (6 bases). Trimming took off 4 bases at V and 1 base at J, with 13 bases between the two ends. The CDR3 has 15 residues. Germline-derived CDR1 and CDR2 are MDHEN and SYDVKM. CDR3: CASSSPRGGNYGYTF. CDR3 sequence (DNA): TGTGCCAGCAGTTCCCCGAGGGGGGGTAACTATGGCTACACCTTC.

The V and J genes are TRBV9 and TRBJ2-7; TRBD2 matches at 10 bases. This CDR3 has 15 amino acids. The germline V gene encodes CDR1 SGDLS and CDR2 YYNGEE. Trimming at V came to 3 bases and at J to 6 bases, leaving 9 bases not matched to a gene. CDR3 loop: CASSALAGGMSEQYF. The CDR3 region has the DNA TGTGCCAGCAGCGCCTTAGCGGGAGGAATGAGCGAGCAGTACTTC.

The chain is built from TRBV4-1 and TRBJ2-1; 11 bases match TRBD2. The germline V gene has CDR1 MGHRA and CDR2 YSYEKL. There are 16 residues in the CDR3. The J segment lost 8 bases and the V segment lost 3 bases, leaving 9 bases of the junction unmatched. The CDR3 loop reads CASSQVAGGPLHEQFF. DNA for the CDR3: TGCGCCAGCAGCCAGGTAGCGGGAGGGCCCCTTCATGAGCAGTTCTTC.

The V call is TRBV6-1, the J call TRBJ2-2; 9 nucleotides agree with TRBD1. Germline CDR1 and CDR2: MNHNS and SASEGT. The CDR3 loop spans 15 amino acids. The V gene end was trimmed by 6 bases and the J gene end by 4 bases; junction bases not matched to a gene: 6. Here the CDR3 reads CASSPGQGRTGELFF. CDR3 DNA: TGTGCCAGCAGCCCGGGACAGGGCCGCACCGGGGAGCTGTTTTTT.

The CDR3 DNA is TGTGCCATCAGTGAGATAGTTGCGGAGGGCCAGTACTTC. Translated, it gives CAISEIVAEGQYF. This chain joins TRBV10-3 and TRBJ2-5; weak D call: TRBD2 (6 bases). Per the germline V gene, CDR1 is ENHRY and CDR2 is SYGVKD. The CDR3 totals 13 residues. V was clipped by 2 bases and J by 10 bases, with 14 bases between them.

Here the CDR3 reads CASSVAPREGRQDEQYF. The DNA of the CDR3 is TGTGCCAGCAGCGTAGCTCCCCGGGAGGGCCGACAGGACGAGCAGTACTTC. The V gene is TRBV9, the J gene TRBJ2-7, with TRBD2 identical over 8 bases. CDR1 is SGDLS, CDR2 YYNGEE, per germline. The CDR3 is 17 amino acids. The V segment lost 0 bases and the J segment 5 bases; nucleotides outside the gene matches: 13. Filled out from reference TRBV9 and TRBJ2-7, the complete variable domain reads DSGVTQTPKHLITATGQRVTLRCSPRSGDLSVYWYQQSLDQGLQFLIQYYNGEERAKGNILERFSAQQFPDLHSELNLSSLELGDSALYFCASSVAPREGRQDEQYFGPGTRLTVT.

V and J are TRBV6-1 and TRBJ1-2; D is ambiguous. This CDR3 region has 15 residues. Germline V CDR1 and CDR2: MNHNS, SASEGT. V lost 4 bases and J lost 4, with 16 bases in between. The CDR3 coding sequence is TGTGCCAGCAGTGGCGGTTTGAGCAGGACCTATGGCTACACCTTC. Translation gives CASSGGLSRTYGYTF.

The chain carries TRBV15 and TRBJ2-6, with D possibly being TRBD2 (5 bases). CDR1 LNHNV and CDR2 YYDKDF come from the germline V gene (reference sequence). The V and J ends lost 5 bases and 2 bases respectively, with 13 bases between them. The CDR3 has 16 amino acids. CDR3 amino acids: CATSGRGYAGANVLTF. The CDR3 DNA sequence: TGTGCCACCAGCGGACGAGGGTATGCTGGGGCCAACGTCCTGACTTTC.

V is TRBV5-4 and J is TRBJ1-2; no definite D call. Between the trimmed V and J ends, which lost 1 base and 5 bases, there was a span of 6 bases. CDR1 and CDR2 (germline): SGHNT, YYREEE (reference sequence). The CDR3 contains 12 residues. The CDR3 region has the DNA TGTGCCAGCAGCTTGTTGGGGTATGGCTACACCTTC. Translated: CASSLLGYGYTF.

This chain links TRBV5-8 with TRBJ2-7, with D perhaps matching TRBD1 or TRBD2 (5 bases each). V was cut by 3 bases and J by 7 bases, with 20 bases left in between. In germline, CDR1 is SGHTS, CDR2 YDEGEE. This CDR3 is built from 15 residues. The CDR3 region is CASSSGRSVVGEQYF. CDR3 sequence (DNA): TGTGCCAGCAGCTCGGGACGGAGTGTGGTTGGGGAGCAGTACTTC.

The J gene is TRBJ2-3, the V gene TRBV5-1, with D possibly being TRBD1 or TRBD2 (5 bases each). The CDR3 has 15 residues. CDR1 SGHRS and CDR2 YFSETQ come from the germline V gene. Trimming pared 2 bases from V and 6 bases from J, leaving 16 bases between. The CDR3 region has the DNA TGCGCCAGCAGCTTTCAGGTCTCGGGGACCGATACGCAGTATTTT. This encodes CASSFQVSGTDTQYF. Complete variable domain (other parts from reference TRBV5-1 and TRBJ2-3): KAGVTQTPRYLIKTRGQQVTLSCSPISGHRSVSWYQQTPGQGLQFLFEYFSETQRNKGNFPGRFSGRQFSNSRSEMNVSTLELGDSALYLCASSFQVSGTDTQYFGPGTRLTVL.

This sequence joins TRBV5-4 and TRBJ1-2; no firm D call. In germline, CDR1 is SGHNT, CDR2 YYREEE (reference sequence). V dropped 3 bases and J dropped 0 bases, with 9 bases sitting between them. This CDR3 is built from 14 residues. The CDR3 sequence: CASSSVRANYGYTF. For the CDR3, the DNA is TGTGCCAGCAGCTCGGTTCGAGCTAACTATGGCTACACCTTC.

V and J are TRBV11-3 and TRBJ2-5, with 7 bases lining up with TRBD1. Germline V gene data show CDR1 as SGHNT and CDR2 as YENEEA. This CDR3 comprises 15 residues. The V and J ends lost 3 bases and 2 bases, in that order; junction bases with no gene match: 6. CDR3 sequence (DNA): TGTGCCAGCAGCTTCTCTTCAGGGGGTCAAGAGACCCAGTACTTC. Translated: CASSFSSGGQETQYF.

The genes are TRBV29-1 and TRBJ1-1, with TRBD1 matching over 9 bases. The ends lost 1 base at V and 5 bases at J; junction bases unmatched: 5. Germline V CDR1 and CDR2: SQVTM, ANQGSEA. This CDR3 has 14 residues. CDR3 amino acids: CSVEVDRGGTEAFF. DNA of the CDR3: TGCAGCGTTGAAGTGGACAGGGGCGGGACTGAAGCTTTCTTT.

The V and J genes are TRBV7-9 and TRBJ2-7; weak D call: TRBD2 (5 bases). The V gene's germline CDR1 is SEHNR and CDR2 FQNEAQ (reference sequence). This CDR3 contains 13 residues. Trimming stripped 4 bases from V and 6 bases from J, with 13 bases between. The CDR3 region has the DNA TGTGCCAGCAGCTACTCAGGCGGAGGCGAGCAGTACTTC. This codes for CASSYSGGGEQYF.

The gene calls are TRBV5-1 and TRBJ2-1; 7 bases fit TRBD2. The CDR3 has 16 residues. Per the germline V gene, CDR1 is SGHRS and CDR2 is YFSETQ. V lost 4 bases and J lost 7; bases outside the gene matches: 14. The CDR3 region has the DNA TGCGCCAGCAGCCGTTTGAACACCGTGGGAGGGAATGAGCAGTTCTTC. Translated: CASSRLNTVGGNEQFF.

This sequence joins TRBV18 and TRBJ1-1, with D unclear. Germline CDR1 reads KGHSH; CDR2 reads LQKENI. Trimming took 6 bases from V and 1 from J, leaving 15 bases between them. The CDR3 has 15 amino acids. CDR3 loop: CASSPTAEQNTEAFF. As DNA, the CDR3 is TGTGCCAGCTCTCCGACGGCCGAACAGAACACTGAAGCTTTCTTT. The variable domain in full, with the rest retrieved from reference TRBV18 and TRBJ1-1, is NAGVMQNPRHLVRRRGQEARLRCSPMKGHSHVYWYRQLPEEGLKFMVYLQKENIIDESGMPKERFSAEFPKEGPSILRIQQVVRGDSAAYFCASSPTAEQNTEAFFGQGTRLTVV.

A single count supports this clone. Additional DNA sequences in this sample encode the identical CDR3. The V and J genes are TRBV9 and TRBJ1-4; perhaps TRBD1 as D (5 bases). Germline V gene data show CDR1 as SGDLS and CDR2 as YYNGEE. The V end was cut by 0 bases, the J end by 5 bases, with 8 bases between. The CDR3 has 14 residues. The CDR3 DNA follows: TGTGCCAGCAGCGTAGGACAGACGAATGAAAAACTGTTTTTT. As protein: CASSVGQTNEKLFF.